The source of this T cell receptor beta chain is a study of T cells after yellow fever vaccination. In the study overall: Fractions with few cells were prepared using SMART-Seq v4 Ultra Low Input. The study, taken as a whole, reports: Reappearance after the booster was seen for most primary-vaccination clones, at roughly 96% CD4 and 85% to 90% CD8.

CDR1 is LGHNA, CDR2 YSLEER, per germline. The CDR3 runs 13 residues. Trimming shortened V by 0 bases and J by 9 bases, and 11 bases separated the two germline ends. A universal primer site and UMIs were added as TCR cDNA was made by 5'RACE template switching. One entry per CDR3 protein results from TCRdb running MiXCR on the 5' RACE reads. Of 120,000 or so distinct CDR3 sequences listed, around 6.7% were seen once; the top ten hold approximately 3%. This clonotype was detected many times. Its target is unknown. This receptor was taken from a man younger than 35 who received the YFV17D yellow fever vaccine. Here the sequenced sample was CD4+ T cells sorted from PBMCs, taken about 49 days after the first yellow fever vaccination. This chain joins TRBV4-3 and TRBJ1-1, with D uncertain. DNA of the CDR3: TGCGCCAGCAGCCAAGATAGCCGGGTTCAAGCTTTCTTT. It specifies CASSQDSRVQAFF.